This T cell receptor beta chain comes out of a study of technical replicates of blood from several donors. The data were produced by immunoSEQ multiplex PCR, yet TCRdb's version contains in-frame clones alone and is incomplete. The table records 67,000 or so clones, roughly 95% of them present only once. The receptor comes from a human donor in good health. Sequenced input: T cells isolated from PBMCs.

CDR3 loop: CASSLRLSETDTQYF. In nucleotides, the CDR3 is TGCGCCAGCAGCTTGAGACTATCGGAAACAGATACGCAGTATTTT. The chain carries TRBV5-1 and TRBJ2-3; possible D gene TRBD2, 5 bases. Germline CDR1 reads SGHRS; CDR2 reads YFSETQ. The germline V and J ends were trimmed by 1 base and 3 bases, with 12 bases remaining between them. The CDR3 spans 15 residues.